This T cell receptor (beta chain) comes out of a study of blood T cells in healthy people across ages. With a J-beta primer mix and a sample-barcoded 5' primer, a second PCR ran roughly 6 to 11 cycles. TCRdb reprocessed the 5' RACE reads via MiXCR and lists one record per CDR3 protein. The repertoire consists of around 1,500,000 distinct CDR3 sequences, with roughly 40% occurring once and the leading ten covering 7% to 9.5%. V gave up 6 bases and J gave up 11 bases; unmatched junction bases: 29. The CDR3 is made up of 21 amino acids. Germline-derived CDR1 and CDR2 are SGHAT and FQDESV (reference sequence). Study-level findings and limits: Naive T cell percentage strongly correlated with TCR beta diversity. Possibly confounding the expanded clonotype changes was the fact that donor CMV status was unknown. TCR beta diversity per million T cells fell roughly linearly with age.

Details on this clonotype: Its target is not known.

The source material was blood. The receptor comes from a woman between 18 and 30 years old in good health. This chain connects TRBV11-1 to TRBJ2-5; 14 nucleotides line up with TRBD2. DNA for the CDR3: TGTGCCAGCAGGCACGATGTTGGGACTAGCGGGAGCGTTGGATCCTACAATGAGCAGTACTTC. Its protein is CASRHDVGTSGSVGSYNEQYF.